Below are 22 T cell receptor beta chains sequenced from a single sample in a study of T cell clones after liver transplantation. Profiling relied on immunoSEQ multiplex PCR, and the TCRdb table lists in-frame clones only, not all of them. The sample yields about 72,000 clones, more than 75% seen once. This material consisted of CD4+ T cells from blood, taken before liver transplant. These receptors were taken from a human donor who received a liver transplant.

The rearrangement joins TRBV11-2 to TRBJ2-3, with D perhaps TRBD2 (5 bases). The CDR3 loop spans 15 amino acids. Germline V lookup: CDR1 SGHAT, CDR2 FQNNGV. V lost 0 bases, J lost 0 bases, and 7 bases lay in between. The CDR3 protein is CASSLDGGSTDTQYF. Written as DNA, the CDR3 is TGTGCCAGCAGCTTAGATGGAGGAAGCACAGATACGCAGTATTTT.

A few counts support this clone. The chain combines TRBV11-3 with TRBJ1-1; D is unclear. CDR1 SGHNT and CDR2 YENEEA come from the germline V gene. This CDR3 is built from 12 residues. The ends were cut back, 1 base at V and 8 bases at J, with 8 bases in the middle. The CDR3 spells CASSLGVGEAFF. The CDR3 bases are TGTGCCAGCAGCTTAGGAGTGGGCGAAGCTTTCTTT. The entire variable domain, with the rest obtained from reference TRBV11-3 and TRBJ1-1, is as follows: EAGVVQSPRYKIIEKKQPVAFWCNPISGHNTLYWYLQNLGQGPELLIRYENEEAVDDSQLPKDRFSAERLKGVDSTLKIQPAELGDSAVYLCASSLGVGEAFFGQGTRLTVV.

The chain combines TRBV5-4 with TRBJ2-1; tentatively, D is TRBD1 or TRBD2 (5 bases each). The CDR3 contains 14 residues. The germline CDR1 and CDR2 sequences are SGHNT and YYREEE (reference sequence). The ends were cut back, 0 bases at V and 7 bases at J, with 11 bases in the middle. The CDR3 sequence is CASSLDRGRNEQFF. The CDR3 nucleotides read TGTGCCAGCAGCTTGGACCGGGGCAGGAATGAGCAGTTCTTC. The full variable domain, with the rest looked up from reference TRBV5-4 and TRBJ2-1, is ETGVTQSPTHLIKTRGQQVTLRCSSQSGHNTVSWYQQALGQGPQFIFQYYREEENGRGNFPPRFSGLQFPNYSSELNVNALELDDSALYLCASSLDRGRNEQFFGPGTRLTVL.

This clone has a single count. The chain couples TRBV25-1 to TRBJ2-3; D ambiguous. Germline CDR1 is MGHDK and CDR2 is SYGVNS. This CDR3 contains 14 residues. V shed 4 bases and J shed 5 bases, with 13 bases lying between them. CDR3 nucleotides: TGTGCCAGCAGTGTCTGGGGATCATTAGATACGCAGTATTTT. Protein product: CASSVWGSLDTQYF. Full variable domain (remainder filled in from reference TRBV25-1 and TRBJ2-3): EADIYQTPRYLVIGTGKKITLECSQTMGHDKMYWYQQDPGMELHLIHYSYGVNSTEKGDLSSESTVSRIRTEHFPLTLESARPSHTSQYLCASSVWGSLDTQYFGPGTRLTVL.

This sequence joins TRBV5-1 and TRBJ1-2; D gene uncertain. This CDR3 contains 14 residues. V dropped 1 base and J dropped 0 bases, with 7 bases sitting between them. Germline CDR1 reads SGHRS; CDR2 reads YFSETQ. CDR3 in amino acids: CASSLQVANYGYTF. The CDR3 nucleotides read TGCGCCAGCAGCTTGCAGGTAGCTAACTATGGCTACACCTTC.

The rearrangement uses TRBV19 and TRBJ2-5, with 10 bases fitting TRBD1. This CDR3 has 16 residues. The V and J ends lost 2 bases and 5 bases, in that order; junction bases with no gene match: 8. Germline CDR1 and CDR2: LNHDA and SQIVND (reference sequence). In DNA, the CDR3 is TGTGCCAGTAGTATAAAGGCGGGACAGGGGTGGGAGACCCAGTACTTC. Residues: CASSIKAGQGWETQYF.

This chain links TRBV15 with TRBJ2-2; TRBD1 aligns across 8 bases. Unmatched junction bases numbered 3, after V lost 2 bases and J lost 4 bases. The germline CDR1 and CDR2 sequences are LNHNV and YYDKDF (reference sequence). CDR3 length: 15 residues. The CDR3 region is CATSRLDRGTGELFF. The CDR3 bases are TGTGCCACCAGCAGACTCGACAGGGGCACCGGGGAGCTGTTTTTT.

This sequence joins TRBV7-8 and TRBJ2-7; TRBD2 aligns across 13 bases. The CDR3 is 18 residues long. Germline V lookup: CDR1 SGHVS, CDR2 FQNEAQ. J lost 7 bases, V lost 0 bases, and 12 bases had no gene match. CDR3 protein: CASSLARTSGRAIEEQYF. CDR3 coding DNA: TGTGCCAGCAGCTTAGCGCGAACTAGCGGGAGGGCCATAGAGGAGCAGTACTTC. Based on the CDR3 plus reference TRBV7-8 and TRBJ2-7, the full variable domain is GAGVSQSPRYKVAKRGQDVALRCDPISGHVSLFWYQQALGQGPEFLTYFQNEAQLDKSGLPSDRFFAERPEGSVSTLKIQRTQQEDSAVYLCASSLARTSGRAIEEQYFGPGTRLTVT.

The genes are TRBV13 and TRBJ2-1; 13 bases line up with TRBD2. Germline V CDR1 and CDR2: PRHDT, FYEKMQ (reference sequence). V was clipped by 5 bases and J by 6 bases; unmatched bases: 7. CDR3 length: 16 amino acids. DNA of the CDR3: TGTGCCAGCAGCCGACAGGGACTAGCGGGGCCCAATGAGCAGTTCTTC. This gives the protein CASSRQGLAGPNEQFF.

The gene calls are TRBV6-1 and TRBJ2-3; 12 positions match TRBD2. Trimming cost V 3 bases and J 6 bases; bases outside gene matches: 4. CDR1 and CDR2 from the germline V gene are MNHNS and SASEGT. This CDR3 comprises 15 residues. The CDR3, as DNA: TGTGCCAGCAGTGATCTAGCGGGAGGGCCTGATACGCAGTATTTT. This gives the protein CASSDLAGGPDTQYF.

The chain combines TRBV11-2 with TRBJ2-5, with D tentatively TRBD2 (6 bases). This CDR3 is 14 amino acids long. The ends were cut back, 5 bases at V and 5 bases at J, with 15 bases in the middle. CDR1 SGHAT and CDR2 FQNNGV come from the germline V gene. CDR3 region: CASSPRGGRETQYF. The DNA for the CDR3 is TGTGCCAGCAGCCCTCGTGGGGGGAGGGAGACCCAGTACTTC.

The V gene is TRBV6-6, the J gene TRBJ1-1; D uncertain. The V and J ends lost 8 bases and 1 base respectively, with 14 bases between them. The germline V gene encodes CDR1 MNHNY and CDR2 SVGAGI (reference sequence). CDR3 length: 14 amino acids. The CDR3 DNA is TGTGCCAGCTGTCCAGAGAGCCGGAACACTGAAGCTTTCTTT. This codes for CASCPESRNTEAFF.

In DNA, the CDR3 is TGTGCCAGCAGCTTAAGGGGGACAGTTAAGAACACTGAAGCTTTCTTT. Amino acids: CASSLRGTVKNTEAFF. The rearrangement links TRBV11-3 to TRBJ1-1; 7 bases agree with TRBD1. This CDR3 spans 16 amino acids. With 2 bases clipped from V and 1 base from J, the junction kept 7 bases outside the gene matches. Germline V gene lookup returns CDR1 SGHNT and CDR2 YENEEA.

This chain links TRBV5-7 with TRBJ2-7; 12 bases align to TRBD1. TRBV5-7 is filed as an ORF, its function uncertain. This CDR3 region has 14 residues. V dropped 5 bases and J dropped 6; count of bases not matched to a gene: 6. In DNA, the CDR3 is TGTGCCAGCAGAGGGACAGGGGGCTCCGGCGAGCAGTACTTC. This sequence encodes CASRGTGGSGEQYF.

The rearrangement uses TRBV4-1 and TRBJ2-1, with 7 bases lining up with TRBD2. The junction had 14 bases not matched to a gene; V was cut back by 0 bases and J by 9 bases. This CDR3 spans 17 amino acids. CDR1 is MGHRA, CDR2 YSYEKL, per germline. Written as DNA, the CDR3 is TGCGCCAGCAGCCAAGAAGGAGGGAGGGTACTAAACGGTGAGCAGTTCTTC. It yields the protein CASSQEGGRVLNGEQFF.

The chain couples TRBV4-1 to TRBJ2-3; TRBD2 agrees at 10 bases. The CDR3 is made up of 17 amino acids. The V gene end was trimmed by 0 bases and the J gene end by 4 bases; junction bases not matched to a gene: 7. Germline lookup yields CDR1 MGHRA and CDR2 YSYEKL. This CDR3 is CASSQEFGLAGADTQYF. The CDR3, as DNA: TGCGCCAGCAGCCAAGAATTTGGTCTAGCGGGAGCAGATACGCAGTATTTT.

The chain combines TRBV19 with TRBJ1-5, with TRBD1 as a possible D gene (5 bases). The CDR3 loop spans 13 amino acids. Germline V gene data show CDR1 as LNHDA and CDR2 as SQIVND (reference sequence). Trimming shortened V by 7 bases and J by 2 bases, and 9 bases separated the two germline ends. For the CDR3, the DNA is TGTGCCAGTAACCCAGGGCGCAATCAGCCCCAGCATTTT. Protein: CASNPGRNQPQHF.

V gene TRBV7-2 combines with J gene TRBJ2-2; D gene uncertain. V shed 1 base and J shed 5 bases, with 14 bases lying between them. This CDR3 has 16 residues. Germline V gives CDR1 SGHTA, CDR2 FQGNSA. CDR3 bases: TGTGCCAGCAGCTTAGACGCTAATCTGAGGACCGGGGAGCTGTTTTTT. This encodes CASSLDANLRTGELFF.

The V call is TRBV5-1, the J call TRBJ1-4; D gene unclear. Germline V gene data show CDR1 as SGHRS and CDR2 as YFSETQ. The CDR3 length is 13 residues. Trimming took off 7 bases at V and 2 bases at J, with 9 bases between the two ends. CDR3 nucleotides: TGCGCCAGCTCAAGCACGACTAATGAAAAACTGTTTTTT. It specifies CASSSTTNEKLFF.

V and J are TRBV2 and TRBJ1-3, with 9 bases lining up with TRBD1. CDR3 length: 14 amino acids. V lost 8 bases to trimming and J lost 5 bases; unmatched junction nucleotides: 7. Germline-derived CDR1 and CDR2 are SNHLY and FYNNEI. CDR3: CASGMTGGRNTIYF. The CDR3 DNA follows: TGTGCCAGCGGGATGACAGGGGGTAGAAACACCATATATTTT. Full variable domain (rest looked up from reference TRBV2 and TRBJ1-3): EPEVTQTPSHQVTQMGQEVILRCVPISNHLYFYWYRQILGQKVEFLVSFYNNEISEKSEIFDDQFSVERPDGSNFTLKIRSTKLEDSAMYFCASGMTGGRNTIYFGEGSWLTVV.

This clone was observed a few times. This sequence joins TRBV27 and TRBJ2-5; no reliable D call. This CDR3 has 13 residues. Trimming stripped 5 bases from V and 5 bases from J, with 12 bases between. From germline, CDR1 is MNHEY and CDR2 SMNVEV (reference sequence). The CDR3 spells CASSHSRLETQYF. DNA of the CDR3: TGTGCCAGCAGTCACAGCCGCTTGGAGACCCAGTACTTC.

The chain joins TRBV4-2 to TRBJ2-2; D tentatively fits TRBD1 or TRBD2 (6 bases each). The germline gives CDR1 LGHNA, CDR2 YNFKEQ. Trimming removed 0 bases at V and 0 bases at J, with 20 bases between. The CDR3 contains 20 residues. CDR3 in amino acids: CASSQDVGGLRSPNTGELFF. The CDR3 region has the DNA TGTGCCAGCAGCCAAGATGTTGGGGGGCTAAGGTCCCCGAACACCGGGGAGCTGTTTTTT.